The next 27 T cell receptor beta chains were all read from a single sample in a study of breast tumors, draining lymph nodes, adjacent tissues. Axillary draining lymph nodes of breast cancer patients supplied the node samples. From the multiplex PCR reads, TCRdb called clonotypes with MiXCR, one entry per CDR3 protein. The sample includes under 350,000 distinct CDR3 sequences, 30% of them seen just once. Material for sequencing was axillary lymph node tissue. These receptors came from a female donor with breast cancer. Some clones in this sample may be carry-over from other donors' samples.

V usage is TRBV28 and J usage is TRBJ2-2; 7 bases are shared with TRBD2. This CDR3 has 15 residues. Germline CDR1 is MDHEN and CDR2 is SYDVKM. The J segment lost 1 base and the V segment lost 5 bases, leaving 4 bases of the junction unmatched. DNA for the CDR3: TGTGCCAGCAGTCTTAGCGGGCAGAACACCGGGGAGCTGTTTTTT. Its translation: CASSLSGQNTGELFF.

There are many counts of this clonotype. The gene calls are TRBV5-6 and TRBJ1-5, with D possibly matching TRBD1 (6 bases). V was clipped by 2 bases and J by 5 bases, with 14 bases between them. Germline lookup yields CDR1 SGHDT and CDR2 YYEEEE. The CDR3 runs to 15 residues. The CDR3 region is CASSFRGAGDQPQHF. The CDR3 DNA is TGTGCCAGCAGCTTTAGGGGGGCCGGTGATCAGCCCCAGCATTTT.

This clonotype appeared a few times. V usage is TRBV4-1 and J usage is TRBJ2-5; 8 nucleotides agree with TRBD1. V lost 1 base, J lost 5 bases, and 9 bases stayed unmatched. This CDR3 is 16 amino acids long. Per the germline V gene, CDR1 is MGHRA and CDR2 is YSYEKL. The CDR3 nucleotides are TGCGCCAGCAGCCAAGTCGGGACAGGAACGGCCGAGACCCAGTACTTC. The encoded protein is CASSQVGTGTAETQYF.

Comments on this clonotype: A single base separates this from a much larger clone, so it may be a read error. CDR3 sequence (DNA): TGTGCCAGCGGCCAAGAAGACATCGGCGGGTCCCAGTACTTC. Translation: CASGQEDIGGSQYF. The chain links TRBV4-2 to TRBJ2-5, with a possible D match to TRBD2 (5 bases). CDR1 and CDR2 (germline): LGHNA, YNFKEQ. The CDR3 spans 14 residues.

This clonotype occurred many times. The chain recombines TRBV29-1 with TRBJ2-1, with 9 bases matching TRBD1. Germline V gene sequence: CDR1 SQVTM, CDR2 ANQGSEA. The CDR3 is made up of 15 amino acids. The V gene end was trimmed by 4 bases and the J gene end by 5 bases; junction bases not matched to a gene: 9. The chain's CDR3 is CSVVLGQGTDNEQFF. CDR3 in DNA: TGCAGCGTTGTGCTTGGACAGGGGACAGACAATGAGCAGTTCTTC.

About this clonotype: A read error may produce the germline difference seen at one junction end. This sequence joins TRBV2 and TRBJ2-1; 7 nucleotides align to TRBD1. The CDR3 has 14 residues. Germline V gene sequence: CDR1 SNHLY, CDR2 FYNNEI. The CDR3 reads CAGSQGVYYNEQLF. Written as DNA, the CDR3 is TGTGCCGGCAGTCAGGGGGTCTACTACAATGAGCAGCTCTTC.

On this clonotype: Since a much larger clone is just one base distant, this may be a read error. V is TRBV5-1 and J is TRBJ2-2, with a tentative D call TRBD2 (5 bases). The length of the CDR3 is 16 residues. Germline CDR1 SGHRS, CDR2 YFSETQ. The chain's CDR3 is CASSFIGRPNTGELSF. CDR3 nucleotide sequence: TGCGCCAGCAGCTTTATCGGCAGACCGAACACCGGGGAGCTGTCTTTT.

The sample holds many counts of this clonotype. The chain recombines TRBV7-8 with TRBJ1-2; a possible D gene is TRBD1 (6 bases). V was pared by 2 bases and J by 0 bases, with 13 bases between. CDR3 length equals 16 residues. Germline V gene sequence: CDR1 SGHVS, CDR2 FQNEAQ. The CDR3 nucleotides are TGTGCCAGCAGCTTAAGGGCAGGGGACTCTAACTATGGCTACACCTTC. Residues: CASSLRAGDSNYGYTF. The whole variable domain, remainder taken from reference TRBV7-8 and TRBJ1-2, is GAGVSQSPRYKVAKRGQDVALRCDPISGHVSLFWYQQALGQGPEFLTYFQNEAQLDKSGLPSDRFFAERPEGSVSTLKIQRTQQEDSAVYLCASSLRAGDSNYGYTFGSGTRLTVV.

This clonotype occurred a few times. This chain links TRBV6-5 with TRBJ2-7, with TRBD2 identical over 11 bases. This CDR3 spans 16 amino acids. The J segment lost 5 bases and the V segment lost 2 bases, leaving 8 bases of the junction unmatched. Germline loops: CDR1 MNHEY, CDR2 SVGAGI. Written as DNA, the CDR3 is TGTGCCAGCAGTTACCAACCCCAGGGACTAGCGGACGAGCAGTACTTC. It codes for CASSYQPQGLADEQYF.

This clonotype was seen at least ten times. At one end, the junction sequence differs from germline, possibly due to a read error. The CDR3 DNA is TGTGCCAGCAGCTTAAGGTCGAGGTCAAAGCCCTATAATCCACCCCTCCACTTT. Translating gives CASSLRSRSKPYNPPLHF. J is TRBJ1-6 and V is TRBV7-2; D ambiguous. CDR1 and CDR2 (germline): SGHTA, FQGNSA. The CDR3 is 18 amino acids.

This clonotype was counted a few times. This may stem from a read error, because a much larger clone lies one nucleotide away. This CDR3 is missing its conserved last phenylalanine or tryptophan, likely due to a read error. It is unclear where the CDR3 begins or ends on the DNA, so no DNA is shown, and the CDR3 is as TCRdb lists it. V is TRBV9 and J is TRBJ2-1; the table assigns TRBD2, which was not confirmed against the DNA. The CDR3 is 13 residues long, counting both termini. Per germline, CDR1 SGDLS and CDR2 YYNGEE. The CDR3: CASSVGVGGTKFS.

This sequence joins TRBV10-3 and TRBJ1-6, with D possibly being TRBD1 (6 bases). The CDR3 consists of 16 residues. CDR1 and CDR2 (germline): ENHRY, SYGVKD. Trimming removed 7 bases at V and 5 bases at J, with 18 bases between. For the CDR3, the DNA is TGTGCCATCATGAGCGCCAGGGGCCGCAATAATTCACCCCTCCACTTT. Encoded protein: CAIMSARGRNNSPLHF.

A note on this clonotype: One end of the junction is discordant with germline, which a read error may explain. This rearrangement joins TRBV7-9 to TRBJ1-3; TRBD1 might be the D (5 bases). Germline V gives CDR1 SEHNR, CDR2 FQNEAQ (reference sequence). There are 17 residues in the CDR3. CDR3 bases: TGTGCCAGCGACGGGTACGACGCGAACACCGGGGGAAACCCCATATATTTT. It translates to CASDGYDANTGGNPIYF.

To note about this clonotype: A clone one base away is much larger, so this may be a read error. The J gene is TRBJ2-3, the V gene TRBV7-3; 11 bases are a match to TRBD2. The V segment lost 4 bases and the J segment 7 bases; nucleotides outside the gene matches: 16. Germline V gives CDR1 SGHTA, CDR2 FQGTGA. The CDR3 contains 18 residues. The CDR3 protein is CASSSEIGTSGPTHTQYF. CDR3 nucleotides: TGTGCCAGCAGCTCCGAAATCGGGACTAGCGGACCTACACATACGCAGTATTTT.

This clonotype was counted many times. V is TRBV20-1 and J is TRBJ2-1; D gene ambiguous. This CDR3 contains 14 residues. The germline CDR1 and CDR2 sequences are DFQATT and SNEGSKA (reference sequence). V dropped 4 bases and J dropped 0 bases, with 10 bases sitting between them. In DNA form, the CDR3 reads TGCAGTGCTAAGGTTCCCGCCTCCTACAATGAGCAGTTCTTC. Protein product: CSAKVPASYNEQFF.

This clonotype was seen repeatedly, ten times or more. The rearrangement links TRBV7-2 to TRBJ2-7; no definite D call. The V end was cut by 6 bases, the J end by 2 bases, with 11 bases between. Germline V gene lookup returns CDR1 SGHTA and CDR2 FQGNSA. This CDR3 spans 13 amino acids. The CDR3 sequence is CASSRERTYEQYF. The DNA of the CDR3 is TGTGCCAGCAGTCGTGAGAGGACCTACGAGCAGTACTTC.

The sample holds many counts of this clonotype. The chain recombines TRBV12-3 or TRBV12-4 with TRBJ1-2; unclear D gene. The CDR3 has 12 residues. Trimming removed 1 base at V and 4 bases at J, with 4 bases between. The CDR3 DNA reads as TGTGCCAGCAGTTTAGATTCCTATGGCTACACCTTC. It yields the protein CASSLDSYGYTF.

With regard to this clonotype: Being one base from a much bigger clone, this may be a read error. V gene TRBV10-3 combines with J gene TRBJ1-1; maybe TRBD1 (5 bases). Trimming removed 10 bases at V and 1 base at J, with 7 bases between. CDR1 and CDR2 (germline): ENHRY, SYGVKD. The CDR3 extends over 11 amino acids. DNA of the CDR3: TGTGCCACCAGGGAGAACACTGAAGCTTTCTTT. It translates to CATRENTEAFF.

CDR3: CASSRTSGSFSEQFF. Written as DNA, the CDR3 is TGTGCCAGCAGCCGGACTAGCGGGAGTTTCAGTGAGCAGTTCTTC. The rearrangement uses TRBV5-4 and TRBJ2-1, with 13 bases matching TRBD2. Trimming took 4 bases from V and 9 from J; bases not matched to a gene: 7. The CDR3 extends over 15 amino acids. Germline CDR1 reads SGHNT; CDR2 reads YYREEE (reference sequence).

This clonotype came up many times. The V call is TRBV11-3, the J call TRBJ2-1; 9 nucleotides match TRBD1. The germline V gene has CDR1 SGHNT and CDR2 YENEEA. The CDR3 sequence is 16 residues long. Unmatched junction bases numbered 10, after V lost 3 bases and J lost 7 bases. Here the CDR3 DNA reads TGTGCCAGCAGCTTTTCCGGGACAGGGAACGTTAATGAGCAGTTCTTC. It encodes CASSFSGTGNVNEQFF.

This clonotype was found many times. The rearrangement joins TRBV24-1 to TRBJ1-5, with D possibly being TRBD1 (5 bases). Germline CDR1 and CDR2: KGHDR and SFDVKD. The CDR3 spans 12 residues. With 6 bases removed from V and 11 bases from J, the gap between germline ends came to 13 bases. CDR3 sequence: CATSTGAMTQHF. In nucleotides, the CDR3 is TGTGCCACCAGTACCGGGGCCATGACCCAGCATTTT.

This clonotype was seen more than once but under ten times. This could be a read error, since a much larger clone is one nucleotide away. The V call is TRBV5-1, the J call TRBJ2-7, with 7 bases matching TRBD1. CDR3 size: 14 residues. The germline V gene has CDR1 SGHRS and CDR2 YFSETQ. CDR3 sequence (DNA): TGCGCCAGCAGCTACAGACAGGGCTCCTACGAGCGGTACTTC. It specifies CASSYRQGSYERYF.

This clonotype was counted ten times or more. The chain combines TRBV12-3 or TRBV12-4 with TRBJ2-7; TRBD2 aligns across 9 bases. There are 13 residues in the CDR3. V shed 1 base, J shed 9 bases, and the junction held 4 bases outside the gene matches. Here the CDR3 reads CASSLDRLAVQYF. The CDR3 coding sequence is TGTGCCAGCAGTTTAGACAGACTAGCGGTGCAGTACTTC.

This clonotype was observed many times. The chain joins TRBV12-3 or TRBV12-4 to TRBJ1-3; D unclear. This CDR3 contains 14 residues. The germline V and J ends were trimmed by 7 bases and 3 bases, with 13 bases remaining between them. The CDR3: CASIDWGDGNTIYF. For the CDR3, the DNA is TGTGCCAGCATCGACTGGGGAGATGGAAACACCATATATTTT.

The chain couples TRBV20-1 to TRBJ2-1; 9 bases are a match to TRBD2. Trimming cost V 7 bases and J 10 bases; bases outside gene matches: 17. Germline CDR1 and CDR2: DFQATT and SNEGSKA (reference sequence). The CDR3 length is 15 residues. The CDR3 loop is CSVFRSGGPAEEQFF. The CDR3 DNA follows: TGCAGTGTTTTCAGGAGCGGGGGGCCGGCCGAGGAGCAGTTCTTC.

This clonotype was seen repeatedly, ten times or more. The chain has TRBV6-4 and TRBJ2-3, with 7 positions matching TRBD1. Per the germline V gene, CDR1 is MRHNA and CDR2 is SNTAGT. The CDR3 has 16 residues. With 10 bases clipped from V and 2 bases from J, the junction kept 15 bases outside the gene matches. The CDR3 loop is CATRGNRGRLTDTQYF. Written as DNA, the CDR3 is TGTGCCACTCGAGGGAACAGGGGACGACTCACAGATACGCAGTATTTT.

CDR3: CASSLGQGTGELFF. The CDR3 DNA is TGTGCCAGCAGCTTGGGACAGGGCACCGGGGAGCTGTTTTTT. The chain carries TRBV5-5 and TRBJ2-2; TRBD1 aligns across 7 bases. Trimming cost V 0 bases and J 4 bases; bases outside gene matches: 0. Germline V gene data show CDR1 as SGHKS and CDR2 as YYEKEE (reference sequence). The CDR3 loop spans 14 amino acids.